Sequencing of this TCR beta chain was carried out in a study of graft-versus-host responses after intestinal transplantation. Background on the study: Tacrolimus and steroids were given for around three years to all recipients after anti-thymocyte globulin induction.

The CDR3 loop spans 17 amino acids. Germline-derived CDR1 and CDR2 are SGDLS and YYNGEE. Trimming stripped 3 bases from V and 4 bases from J, with 22 bases between. The data were produced by immunoSEQ multiplex PCR, yet TCRdb's version contains in-frame clones alone and is incomplete. The sample has about 69,000 clones, roughly 92% seen once. The bone marrow was collected post-transplant, and it came from the posterior iliac crest or another site. Sequenced here: bone marrow, sampled roughly 780 days after intestinal transplantation. This TCR derives from a human patient who received an intestinal transplant, so some T cells may come from the graft donor. The chain combines TRBV9 with TRBJ1-2; D possibly corresponds to TRBD1 (5 bases). CDR3 region: CASSGSSSGTRSYGYTF. The CDR3 DNA is TGTGCCAGCAGCGGCTCCTCTTCCGGGACCAGGAGCTATGGCTACACCTTC.